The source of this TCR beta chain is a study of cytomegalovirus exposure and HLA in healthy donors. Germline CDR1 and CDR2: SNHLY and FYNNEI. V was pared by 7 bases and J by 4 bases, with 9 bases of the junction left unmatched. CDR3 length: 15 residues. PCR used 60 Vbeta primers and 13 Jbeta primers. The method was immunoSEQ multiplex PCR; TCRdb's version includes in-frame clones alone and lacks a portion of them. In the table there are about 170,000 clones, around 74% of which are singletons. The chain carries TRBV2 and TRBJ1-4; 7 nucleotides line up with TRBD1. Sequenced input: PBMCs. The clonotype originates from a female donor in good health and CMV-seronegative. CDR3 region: CASIRLGTVNEKLFF. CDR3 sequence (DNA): TGTGCCAGCATCAGATTAGGGACAGTTAATGAAAAACTGTTTTTT.